These 20 T cell receptor beta chains originate from one sample sequenced in a study of T cell responses to AZD1222 COVID-19 vaccine. Sequencing used immunoSEQ multiplex PCR; TCRdb keeps in-frame clones, though not all of them. The data hold 110,000 or so clones, with around nine tenths observed a single time. The specimen was peripheral blood, collected 28 days after the second AZD1222 dose. The receptors were sampled from an adult who received the AZD1222 COVID-19 vaccine.

The chain uses TRBV19 and TRBJ2-7; possibly TRBD2 for D (6 bases). Trimming took 3 bases from V and 1 from J, leaving 13 bases between them. Germline CDR1 LNHDA, CDR2 SQIVND (reference sequence). This CDR3 has 15 residues. The CDR3 loop is CASSIALAVSYEQYF. The CDR3, as DNA: TGTGCCAGTAGTATCGCCTTAGCGGTTTCCTACGAGCAGTACTTC. Combining the CDR3 with reference TRBV19 and TRBJ2-7 gives the whole variable domain DGGITQSPKYLFRKEGQNVTLSCEQNLNHDAMYWYRQDPGQGLRLIYYSQIVNDFQKGDIAEGYSVSREKKESFPLTVTSAQKNPTAFYLCASSIALAVSYEQYFGPGTRLTVT.

The rearrangement joins TRBV2 to TRBJ2-7; D unclear. Per germline, CDR1 SNHLY and CDR2 FYNNEI. Trimming left V 7 bases short and J 1 base short, with 14 bases between. The CDR3 runs to 14 residues. This CDR3 reads CASNGIYKSYEQYF. CDR3 coding DNA: TGTGCCAGCAACGGAATCTACAAGTCCTACGAGCAGTACTTC.

Only a few counts were recorded for this clone. The chain combines TRBV5-1 with TRBJ2-5, with D unclear. The CDR3 has 11 amino acids. Between the trimmed V and J ends, which lost 1 base and 4 bases, there was a span of 2 bases. The germline V gene encodes CDR1 SGHRS and CDR2 YFSETQ. The CDR3 region has the DNA TGCGCCAGCAGCTTGTTAGAGACCCAGTACTTC. It encodes CASSLLETQYF.

The chain links TRBV5-1 to TRBJ2-7; 10 bases fit TRBD1. The ends lost 4 bases at V and 2 bases at J; junction bases unmatched: 6. The CDR3 is made up of 15 amino acids. Germline V gives CDR1 SGHRS, CDR2 YFSETQ. The CDR3 DNA reads TGCGCCAGCAGCCCGGGACAGGGGCTGGCCTACGAGCAGTACTTC. Encoded protein: CASSPGQGLAYEQYF.

V is TRBV28 and J is TRBJ1-6; TRBD1 is a possible D gene (5 bases). The CDR3 has 12 residues. Trimming cost V 10 bases and J 10 bases, with 14 bases left between them. Germline values: CDR1 MDHEN, CDR2 SYDVKM. The CDR3 protein is CATLGGKSPLHF. CDR3 DNA sequence: TGTGCCACCTTGGGGGGGAAATCACCCCTCCACTTT.

V and J are TRBV6-4 and TRBJ2-3; 9 bases align to TRBD2. V lost 3 bases to trimming and J lost 3 bases; unmatched junction nucleotides: 1. Germline CDR1 reads MRHNA; CDR2 reads SNTAGT. The CDR3 contains 14 residues. CDR3 amino acids: CASSEAGGTDTQYF. In DNA, the CDR3 is TGTGCCAGCAGTGAGGCGGGAGGGACAGATACGCAGTATTTT.

The J gene is TRBJ1-1, the V gene TRBV30; D not certain. Trimming took off 3 bases at V and 0 bases at J, with 14 bases between the two ends. Germline V gene lookup returns CDR1 GTSNPN and CDR2 SVGIG (reference sequence). This CDR3 spans 15 amino acids. The CDR3 coding sequence is TGTGCCTGGAGGCTCGGCCAACTATTGAACACTGAAGCTTTCTTT. This encodes CAWRLGQLLNTEAFF.

This chain joins TRBV5-4 and TRBJ2-3, with D hard to call. CDR3 size: 14 residues. Germline loops: CDR1 SGHNT, CDR2 YYREEE (reference sequence). Trimming cost V 4 bases and J 0 bases, with 9 bases left between them. DNA of the CDR3: TGTGCCAGCAGCCCCCTGGTCAGCACAGATACGCAGTATTTT. This sequence encodes CASSPLVSTDTQYF.

This chain links TRBV5-1 with TRBJ1-6, with D unclear. Trimming took off 0 bases at V and 12 bases at J, with 10 bases between the two ends. The length of the CDR3 is 13 residues. CDR1 is SGHRS and CDR2 is YFSETQ in the germline V gene. DNA of the CDR3: TGCGCCAGCAGCTTGGGCAAGTTTCAACCCCTCCACTTT. It encodes CASSLGKFQPLHF.

The chain employs TRBV28 and TRBJ2-3, with D hard to call. The CDR3 consists of 16 residues. Germline CDR1 is MDHEN and CDR2 is SYDVKM. V was shortened by 5 bases and J by 0 bases, with 15 bases between the two germline ends. The CDR3 here is CASSPLRGTSTDTQYF. The CDR3 DNA reads TGTGCCAGCAGTCCCCTTCGTGGAACTAGCACAGATACGCAGTATTTT. The entire variable domain, with the rest obtained from reference TRBV28 and TRBJ2-3, is as follows: DVKVTQSSRYLVKRTGEKVFLECVQDMDHENMFWYRQDPGLGLRLIYFSYDVKMKEKGDIPEGYSVSREKKERFSLILESASTNQTSMYLCASSPLRGTSTDTQYFGPGTRLTVL.

The genes are TRBV19 and TRBJ2-7; 11 nucleotides agree with TRBD1. This CDR3 has 14 residues. Per the germline V gene, CDR1 is LNHDA and CDR2 is SQIVND (reference sequence). V dropped 3 bases and J dropped 3; count of bases not matched to a gene: 1. CDR3 in DNA: TGTGCCAGTAGTATGGGGACAGGGGGCTACGAGCAGTACTTC. Translation: CASSMGTGGYEQYF. Looking up the rest from reference TRBV19 and TRBJ2-7 gives the full variable domain: DGGITQSPKYLFRKEGQNVTLSCEQNLNHDAMYWYRQDPGQGLRLIYYSQIVNDFQKGDIAEGYSVSREKKESFPLTVTSAQKNPTAFYLCASSMGTGGYEQYFGPGTRLTVT.

The J gene is TRBJ2-7, the V gene TRBV30; D remains ambiguous. Germline-derived CDR1 and CDR2 are GTSNPN and SVGIG (reference sequence). The CDR3 covers 12 residues. The ends were cut back, 3 bases at V and 2 bases at J, with 8 bases in the middle. CDR3 loop: CAWRTQTYEQYF. CDR3 DNA sequence: TGTGCCTGGAGGACCCAGACCTACGAGCAGTACTTC.

The chain recombines TRBV7-2 with TRBJ2-4, with D perhaps TRBD1 (7 bases). This CDR3 region has 16 residues. V was cut by 3 bases and J by 1 base, with 13 bases left in between. Germline V gene sequence: CDR1 SGHTA, CDR2 FQGNSA. CDR3 in DNA: TGTGCCAGCAGCTTTGGGGCAGGGGGGGCCAAAAACATTCAGTACTTC. It yields the protein CASSFGAGGAKNIQYF.

J is TRBJ1-2 and V is TRBV12-3 or TRBV12-4; a possible D gene is TRBD1 (6 bases). CDR3 length equals 12 residues. V was trimmed by 7 bases and J by 2 bases, leaving 8 bases between them. The CDR3 loop is CASTTGNYGYTF. The CDR3 DNA sequence: TGTGCCAGCACAACAGGGAACTATGGCTACACCTTC.

The chain employs TRBV7-2 and TRBJ1-3; D unclear. Per the germline V gene, CDR1 is SGHTA and CDR2 is FQGNSA. There are 17 residues in the CDR3. Trimming shortened V by 5 bases and J by 0 bases, and 17 bases separated the two germline ends. The CDR3 DNA sequence: TGTGCCAGCAGCCCCGAAGGAGGGTCTTACTCTGGAAACACCATATATTTT. Its translation is CASSPEGGSYSGNTIYF.

CDR3 nucleotide sequence: TGTGCCAGCAGTGATAACAGGTGGGGCACTGAAGCTTTCTTT. It is translated as CASSDNRWGTEAFF. This chain uses TRBV6-1 with TRBJ1-1; D is possibly TRBD1 (5 bases). Germline V gene lookup returns CDR1 MNHNS and CDR2 SASEGT. V was shortened by 3 bases and J by 4 bases, with 12 bases between the two germline ends. The CDR3 covers 14 residues.

This chain links TRBV4-3 with TRBJ2-7; TRBD2 might be the D (5 bases). Trimming took 1 base from V and 4 from J, leaving 14 bases between them. Looked up from germline, CDR1 is LGHNA and CDR2 is YSLEER. The CDR3 extends over 15 amino acids. This CDR3 is CASSQGDGLGYEQYF. The DNA for the CDR3 is TGCGCCAGCAGCCAAGGGGATGGACTGGGGTACGAGCAGTACTTC.

V and J are TRBV5-4 and TRBJ2-7; the match to TRBD1 covers 7 bases. The junction had 13 bases not matched to a gene; V was cut back by 4 bases and J by 6 bases. CDR3 size: 15 residues. Looked up from germline, CDR1 is SGHNT and CDR2 is YYREEE (reference sequence). In DNA form, the CDR3 reads TGTGCCAGCAGCGTAACCGTGGACAGGATAGGCGAGCAGTACTTC. This sequence encodes CASSVTVDRIGEQYF.

The chain links TRBV7-9 to TRBJ2-3; a weak D match, TRBD2 (6 bases). V gave up 3 bases and J gave up 1 base, with 11 bases separating them. The CDR3 totals 15 residues. CDR1 and CDR2 (germline): SEHNR, FQNEAQ (reference sequence). CDR3 residues: CASSLVLAGTDTQYF. The CDR3 DNA reads as TGTGCCAGCAGCTTGGTACTAGCCGGCACAGATACGCAGTATTTT.

The rearrangement uses TRBV29-1 and TRBJ1-2; D is uncertain. The CDR3 has 11 amino acids. The ends were cut back, 0 bases at V and 6 bases at J, with 5 bases in the middle. In germline, CDR1 is SQVTM, CDR2 ANQGSEA. Written as DNA, the CDR3 is TGCAGCGTTGAAGAGGCCCATGGCTACACCTTC. Translation: CSVEEAHGYTF.